These 5 T cell receptor beta chains were all obtained from the same sample, sequenced in a study of EBV T-cell therapy then PD-1 blockade in nasopharyngeal carcinoma. Treatment: AdE1-LMPpoly-expanded autologous EBV-specific T-cell therapy followed by anti-PD-1 nivolumab. Produced via immunoSEQ multiplex PCR; TCRdb's table is partial and in-frame only. The sample carries about 20,000 clones, over 75% recorded once. These TCRs' antigens remain unknown. Sequences were derived from CD8+ T cells from blood, sampled at day -245 from a patient whose treatment included autologous EBV-specific T cells and nivolumab. These receptors were collected from a man aged 35 to 55 with nasopharyngeal carcinoma.

The chain links TRBV27 to TRBJ2-1; tentative D call: TRBD2 (5 bases). CDR1 is MNHEY, CDR2 SMNVEV, per germline (reference sequence). The CDR3 totals 17 residues. Trimming removed 5 bases at V and 2 bases at J, with 19 bases between. CDR3 loop: CASSPSIADYAYNEQFF. Here the CDR3 DNA reads TGTGCCAGCAGTCCGTCGATAGCAGACTACGCCTACAATGAGCAGTTCTTC.

The chain employs TRBV7-9 and TRBJ1-2, with 7 bases identical to TRBD1. After removal of 10 bases from V and 4 bases from J, the junction contained 6 bases not matched to a gene. The length of the CDR3 is 12 residues. CDR1 is SEHNR and CDR2 is FQNEAQ in the germline V gene (reference sequence). CDR3 DNA: TGTGCCACCGAGGGACAGTCCTATGGCTACACCTTC. It yields the protein CATEGQSYGYTF.

The chain is built from TRBV5-8 and TRBJ2-7, with D possibly TRBD2 on 6 matching bases. Germline V gene data show CDR1 as SGHTS and CDR2 as YDEGEE. The CDR3 sequence is 14 residues long. Trimming pared 0 bases from V and 6 bases from J, leaving 13 bases between. CDR3 region: CASSLAGLGGEQYF. Here the CDR3 DNA reads TGTGCCAGCAGCTTGGCCGGGTTGGGAGGCGAGCAGTACTTC.

The genes are TRBV27 and TRBJ1-1; no clear D. The V gene lost 5 bases and the J gene lost 0 bases, with 13 bases spanning the gap. Germline CDR1 is MNHEY and CDR2 is SMNVEV (reference sequence). This CDR3 spans 15 amino acids. CDR3 in DNA: TGTGCCAGCAGTCTTTTTCCCTTATTGAACACTGAAGCTTTCTTT. Encoded protein: CASSLFPLLNTEAFF.

V is TRBV7-2 and J is TRBJ1-5, with unresolved D. Germline CDR1 is SGHTA and CDR2 is FQGNSA. The germline V and J ends were trimmed by 2 bases and 8 bases, with 10 bases remaining between them. CDR3 length: 13 amino acids. The CDR3 DNA reads as TGTGCCAGCAGCTTAAATCCCCAGGAGCCCCAGCATTTT. This translates into CASSLNPQEPQHF.